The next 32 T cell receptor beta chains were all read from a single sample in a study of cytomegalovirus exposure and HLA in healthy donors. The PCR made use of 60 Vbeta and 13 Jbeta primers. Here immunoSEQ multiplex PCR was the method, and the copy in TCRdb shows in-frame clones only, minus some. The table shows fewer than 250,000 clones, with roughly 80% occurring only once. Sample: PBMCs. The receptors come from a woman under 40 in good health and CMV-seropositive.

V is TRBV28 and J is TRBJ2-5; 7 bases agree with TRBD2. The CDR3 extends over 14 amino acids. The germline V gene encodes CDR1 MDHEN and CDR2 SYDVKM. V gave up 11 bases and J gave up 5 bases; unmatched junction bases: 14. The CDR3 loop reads CAGGGISPGETQYF. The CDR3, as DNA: TGTGCCGGGGGGGGGATCTCTCCGGGGGAGACCCAGTACTTC.

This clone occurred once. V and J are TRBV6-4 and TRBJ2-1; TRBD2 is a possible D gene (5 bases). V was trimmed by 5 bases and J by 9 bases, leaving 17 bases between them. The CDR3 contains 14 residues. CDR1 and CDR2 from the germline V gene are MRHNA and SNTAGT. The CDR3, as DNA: TGTGCCAGCAGTCCTAGCCCTACACACCCTGAGCAGTTCTTC. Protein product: CASSPSPTHPEQFF.

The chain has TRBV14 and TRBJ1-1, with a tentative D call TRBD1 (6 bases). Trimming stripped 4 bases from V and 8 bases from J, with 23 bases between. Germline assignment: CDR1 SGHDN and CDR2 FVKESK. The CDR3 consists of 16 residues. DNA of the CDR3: TGTGCCAGCAGCCCCCTTTTGGTAGGTGGGACACAGGAAGCTTTCTTT. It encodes CASSPLLVGGTQEAFF.

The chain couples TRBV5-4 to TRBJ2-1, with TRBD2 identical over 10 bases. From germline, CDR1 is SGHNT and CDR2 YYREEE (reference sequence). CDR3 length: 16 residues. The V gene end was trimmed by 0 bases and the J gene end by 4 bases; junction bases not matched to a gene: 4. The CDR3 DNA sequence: TGTGCCAGCAGCTTGGGGCTAGCGGGAGAATACAATGAGCAGTTCTTC. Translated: CASSLGLAGEYNEQFF.

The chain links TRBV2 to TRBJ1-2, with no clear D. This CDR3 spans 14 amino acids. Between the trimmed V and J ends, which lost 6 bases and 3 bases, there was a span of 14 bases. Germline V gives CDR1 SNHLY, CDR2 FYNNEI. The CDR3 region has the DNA TGTGCCAGCAGGAGAAGGACTTTGGACTATGGCTACACCTTC. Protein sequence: CASRRRTLDYGYTF.

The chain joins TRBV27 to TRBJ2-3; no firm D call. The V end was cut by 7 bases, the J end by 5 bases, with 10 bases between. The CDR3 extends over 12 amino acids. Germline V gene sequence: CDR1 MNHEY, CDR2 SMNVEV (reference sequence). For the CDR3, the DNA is TGTGCCAGCATTTGTCCGGTAGATACGCAGTATTTT. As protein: CASICPVDTQYF.

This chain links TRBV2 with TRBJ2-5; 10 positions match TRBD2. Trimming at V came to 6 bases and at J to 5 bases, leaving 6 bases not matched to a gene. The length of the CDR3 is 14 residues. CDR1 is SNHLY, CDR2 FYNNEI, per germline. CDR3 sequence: CASRPGLASETQYF. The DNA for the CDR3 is TGTGCCAGCAGGCCGGGACTAGCGAGCGAGACCCAGTACTTC.

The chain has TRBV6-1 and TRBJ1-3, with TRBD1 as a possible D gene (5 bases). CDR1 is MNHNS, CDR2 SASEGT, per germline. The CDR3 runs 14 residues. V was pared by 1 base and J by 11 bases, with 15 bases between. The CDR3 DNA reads TGTGCCAGCAGTGAAGAGGGCGGGACCGTACCCATATATTTT. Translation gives CASSEEGGTVPIYF.

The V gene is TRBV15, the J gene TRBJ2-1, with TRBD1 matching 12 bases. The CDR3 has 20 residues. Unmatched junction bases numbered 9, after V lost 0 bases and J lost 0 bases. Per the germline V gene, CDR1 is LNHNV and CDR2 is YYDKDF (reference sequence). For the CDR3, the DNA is TGTGCCACCAGCAGAGACAGGGGGACAGGGGGCCCTAGCTCCTACAATGAGCAGTTCTTC. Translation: CATSRDRGTGGPSSYNEQFF.

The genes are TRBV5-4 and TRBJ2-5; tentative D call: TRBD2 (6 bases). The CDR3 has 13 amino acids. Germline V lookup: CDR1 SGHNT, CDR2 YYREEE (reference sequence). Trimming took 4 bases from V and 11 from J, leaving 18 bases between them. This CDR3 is CASSPRESREQYF. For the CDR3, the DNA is TGTGCCAGCAGCCCACGGGAGTCGAGGGAGCAGTACTTC.

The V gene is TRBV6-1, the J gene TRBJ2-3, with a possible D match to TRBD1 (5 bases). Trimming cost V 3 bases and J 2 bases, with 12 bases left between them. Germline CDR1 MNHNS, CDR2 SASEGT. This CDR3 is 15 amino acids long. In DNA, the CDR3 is TGTGCCAGCAGTGACAGGACACGGATCACAGATACGCAGTATTTT. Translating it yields CASSDRTRITDTQYF.

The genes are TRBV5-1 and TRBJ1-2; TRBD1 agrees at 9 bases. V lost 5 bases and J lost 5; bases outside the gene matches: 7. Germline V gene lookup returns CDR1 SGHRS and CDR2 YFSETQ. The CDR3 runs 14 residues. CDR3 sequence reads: CASRDAGQGYGYTF. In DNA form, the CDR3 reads TGCGCCAGCAGGGACGCGGGACAGGGTTATGGCTACACCTTC.

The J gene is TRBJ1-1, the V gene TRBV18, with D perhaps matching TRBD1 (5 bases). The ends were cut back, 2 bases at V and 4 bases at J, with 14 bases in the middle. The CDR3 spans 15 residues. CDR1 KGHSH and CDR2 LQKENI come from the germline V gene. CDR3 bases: TGTGCCAGCTCACCAGGCTACGGACACGGCACTGAAGCTTTCTTT. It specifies CASSPGYGHGTEAFF.

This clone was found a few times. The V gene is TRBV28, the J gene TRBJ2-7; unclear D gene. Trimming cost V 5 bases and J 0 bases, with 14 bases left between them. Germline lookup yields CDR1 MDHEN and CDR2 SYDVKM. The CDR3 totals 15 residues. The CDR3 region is CASSPSAVISYEQYF. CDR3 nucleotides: TGTGCCAGCAGTCCTAGTGCGGTCATCTCCTACGAGCAGTACTTC.

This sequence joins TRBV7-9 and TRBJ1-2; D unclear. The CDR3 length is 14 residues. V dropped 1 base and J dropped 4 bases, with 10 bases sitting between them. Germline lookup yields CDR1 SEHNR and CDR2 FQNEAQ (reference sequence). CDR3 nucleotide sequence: TGTGCCAGCAGCTTAGGAGGGAACCTCTATGGCTACACCTTC. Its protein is CASSLGGNLYGYTF.

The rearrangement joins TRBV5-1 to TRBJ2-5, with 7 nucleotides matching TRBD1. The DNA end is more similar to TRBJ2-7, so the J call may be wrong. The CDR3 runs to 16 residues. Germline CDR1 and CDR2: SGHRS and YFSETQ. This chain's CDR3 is CASSPAWTGDSYEQYF. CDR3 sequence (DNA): TGCGCCAGCAGCCCAGCGTGGACAGGAGATTCCTACGAGCAGTACTTC.

The CDR3 nucleotides are TGTGCCAGCAGCTTATCGAGCGGGAGGGGGGCCGGGGAGCTGTTTTTT. This encodes CASSLSSGRGAGELFF. This rearrangement joins TRBV7-6 to TRBJ2-2, with 10 bases aligning to TRBD2. CDR1 is SGHVS and CDR2 is FNYEAQ in the germline V gene. The length of the CDR3 is 16 residues. The trim removed 2 bases at V and 6 bases at J, leaving 6 bases unmatched.

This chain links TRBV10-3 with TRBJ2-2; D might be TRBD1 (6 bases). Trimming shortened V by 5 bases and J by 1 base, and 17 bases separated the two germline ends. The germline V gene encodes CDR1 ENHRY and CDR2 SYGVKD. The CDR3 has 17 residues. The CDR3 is CAISLSDRDMNTGELFF. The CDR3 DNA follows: TGTGCCATCAGTTTATCCGACCGGGACATGAACACCGGGGAGCTGTTTTTT.

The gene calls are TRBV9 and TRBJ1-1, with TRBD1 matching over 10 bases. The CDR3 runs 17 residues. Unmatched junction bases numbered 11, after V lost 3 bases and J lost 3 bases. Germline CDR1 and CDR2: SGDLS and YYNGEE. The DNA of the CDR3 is TGTGCCAGCAGCGCACCTCCCAAGGGACAGGGGTACACTGAAGCTTTCTTT. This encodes CASSAPPKGQGYTEAFF.

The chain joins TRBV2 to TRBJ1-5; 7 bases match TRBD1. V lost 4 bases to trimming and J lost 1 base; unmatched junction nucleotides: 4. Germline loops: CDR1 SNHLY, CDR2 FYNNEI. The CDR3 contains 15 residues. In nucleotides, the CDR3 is TGTGCCAGCAGTGTAAAACAGGGGAGCAATCAGCCCCAGCATTTT. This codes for CASSVKQGSNQPQHF. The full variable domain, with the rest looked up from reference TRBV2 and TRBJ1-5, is EPEVTQTPSHQVTQMGQEVILRCVPISNHLYFYWYRQILGQKVEFLVSFYNNEISEKSEIFDDQFSVERPDGSNFTLKIRSTKLEDSAMYFCASSVKQGSNQPQHFGDGTRLSIL.

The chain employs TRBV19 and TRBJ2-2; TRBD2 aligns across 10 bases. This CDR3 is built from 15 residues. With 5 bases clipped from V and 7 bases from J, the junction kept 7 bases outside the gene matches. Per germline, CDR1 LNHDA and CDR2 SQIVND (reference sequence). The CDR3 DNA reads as TGTGCCAGTAGTCCTAGCGGGAGCCGCGGCGGGGAGCTGTTTTTT. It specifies CASSPSGSRGGELFF.

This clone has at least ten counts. This CDR3 reads CASSASGTGDTQYF. The DNA of the CDR3 is TGTGCCAGCAGTGCTAGCGGGACGGGAGATACGCAGTATTTT. This chain uses TRBV6-4 with TRBJ2-3; 9 bases are shared with TRBD2. Unmatched junction bases numbered 4, after V lost 4 bases and J lost 5 bases. The germline gives CDR1 MRHNA, CDR2 SNTAGT. The CDR3 extends over 14 amino acids.

Here the CDR3 reads CASSGPGQGSTPLHF. The DNA for the CDR3 is TGTGCCAGCAGTGGTCCGGGACAGGGTAGTACACCCCTCCACTTT. The V call is TRBV6-1, the J call TRBJ1-6; 9 bases are shared with TRBD1. Germline CDR1 is MNHNS and CDR2 is SASEGT. Trimming removed 4 bases from V and 11 bases from J; junction bases left unmatched: 9. The CDR3 length is 15 residues.

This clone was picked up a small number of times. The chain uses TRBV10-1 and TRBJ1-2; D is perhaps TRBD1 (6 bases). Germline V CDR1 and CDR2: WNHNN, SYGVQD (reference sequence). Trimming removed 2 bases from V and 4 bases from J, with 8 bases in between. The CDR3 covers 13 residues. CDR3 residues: CASSETGLYGYTF. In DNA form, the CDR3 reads TGCGCCAGCAGTGAGACAGGGCTCTATGGCTACACCTTC.

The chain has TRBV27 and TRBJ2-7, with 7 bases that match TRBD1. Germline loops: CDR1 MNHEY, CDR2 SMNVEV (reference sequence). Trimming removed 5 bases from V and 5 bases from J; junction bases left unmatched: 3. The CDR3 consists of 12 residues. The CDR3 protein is CASSRTGDEQYF. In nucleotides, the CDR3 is TGTGCCAGCAGTCGAACAGGGGACGAGCAGTACTTC.

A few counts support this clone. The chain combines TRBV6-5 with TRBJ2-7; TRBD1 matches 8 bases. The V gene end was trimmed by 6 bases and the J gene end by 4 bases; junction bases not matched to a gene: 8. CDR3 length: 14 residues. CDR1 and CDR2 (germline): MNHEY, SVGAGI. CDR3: CASSRVDRVYEQYF. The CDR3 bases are TGTGCCAGCAGCCGTGTGGACAGGGTTTACGAGCAGTACTTC.

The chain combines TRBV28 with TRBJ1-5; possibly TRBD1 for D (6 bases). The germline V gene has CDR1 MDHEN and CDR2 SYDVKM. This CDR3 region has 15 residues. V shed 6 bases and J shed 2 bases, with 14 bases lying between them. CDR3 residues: CASRGGGGGNQPQHF. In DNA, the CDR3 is TGTGCCAGCAGGGGCGGGGGCGGGGGCAATCAGCCCCAGCATTTT.

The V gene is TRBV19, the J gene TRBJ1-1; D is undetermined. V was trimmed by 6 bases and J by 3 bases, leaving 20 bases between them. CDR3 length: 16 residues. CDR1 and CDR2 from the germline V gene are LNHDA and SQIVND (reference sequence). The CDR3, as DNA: TGTGCCAGTAGCCCCCTTTCCAGGCGCGTTGACACTGAAGCTTTCTTT. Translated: CASSPLSRRVDTEAFF. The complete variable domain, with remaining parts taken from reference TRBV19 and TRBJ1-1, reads DGGITQSPKYLFRKEGQNVTLSCEQNLNHDAMYWYRQDPGQGLRLIYYSQIVNDFQKGDIAEGYSVSREKKESFPLTVTSAQKNPTAFYLCASSPLSRRVDTEAFFGQGTRLTVV.

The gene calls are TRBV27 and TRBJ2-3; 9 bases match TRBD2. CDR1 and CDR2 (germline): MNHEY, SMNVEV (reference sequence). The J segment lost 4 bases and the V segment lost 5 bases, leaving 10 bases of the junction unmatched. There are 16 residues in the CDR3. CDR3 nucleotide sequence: TGTGCCAGCAGTCCTCCCGGGACTAGCCTCCCAGATACGCAGTATTTT. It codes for CASSPPGTSLPDTQYF.

This CDR3 is CASSPLPAATYEQYF. CDR3 nucleotides: TGTGCCAGTAGTCCTCTGCCAGCGGCAACCTACGAGCAGTACTTC. The chain carries TRBV19 and TRBJ2-7; D is perhaps TRBD2 (5 bases). The V and J ends lost 5 bases and 2 bases respectively, with 16 bases between them. CDR1 is LNHDA, CDR2 SQIVND, per germline (reference sequence). The CDR3 covers 15 residues.

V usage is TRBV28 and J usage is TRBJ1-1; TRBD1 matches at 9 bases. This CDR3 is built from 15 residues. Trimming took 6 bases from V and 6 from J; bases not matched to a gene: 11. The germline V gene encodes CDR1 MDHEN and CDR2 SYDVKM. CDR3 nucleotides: TGTGCCAGCAGCCGGGACAGGGCATTCGGCTCTGAAGCTTTCTTT. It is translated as CASSRDRAFGSEAFF.

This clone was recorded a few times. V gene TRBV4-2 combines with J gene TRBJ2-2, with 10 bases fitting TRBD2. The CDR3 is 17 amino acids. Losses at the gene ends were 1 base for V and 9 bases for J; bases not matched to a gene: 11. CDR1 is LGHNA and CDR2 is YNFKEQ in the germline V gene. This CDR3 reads CASSQAPGLATPRELFF. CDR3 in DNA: TGTGCCAGCAGCCAAGCGCCGGGACTAGCGACCCCCCGGGAGCTGTTTTTT.